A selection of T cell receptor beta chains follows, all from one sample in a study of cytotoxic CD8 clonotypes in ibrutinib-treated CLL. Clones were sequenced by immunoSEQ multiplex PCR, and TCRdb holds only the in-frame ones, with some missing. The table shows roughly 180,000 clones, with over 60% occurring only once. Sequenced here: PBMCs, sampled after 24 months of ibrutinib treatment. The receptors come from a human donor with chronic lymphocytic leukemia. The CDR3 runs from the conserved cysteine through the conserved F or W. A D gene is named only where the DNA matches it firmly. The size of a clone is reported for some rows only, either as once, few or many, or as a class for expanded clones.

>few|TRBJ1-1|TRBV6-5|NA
TGTGCCAGCAGTTCCCGGACAGACGAAGCTTTCTTT
CASSSRTDEAFF
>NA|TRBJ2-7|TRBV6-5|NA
TGTGCCAGCAGTTACTCAGGGTCGGCCTACGAGCAGTACTTC
CASSYSGSAYEQYF
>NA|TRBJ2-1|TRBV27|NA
TGTGCTAGTGGGGGAAATGAGCAGTTCTTC
CASGGNEQFF
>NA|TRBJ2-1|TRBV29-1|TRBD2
TGCAGCGCCCGTTCTGGGACTAGGATCAATGAGCAGTTCTTC
CSARSGTRINEQFF
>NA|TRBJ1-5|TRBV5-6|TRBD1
TGTGCCAGCACCCTGGGACAGGGGGCGAAGCAGCCCCAGCATTTT
CASTLGQGAKQPQHF
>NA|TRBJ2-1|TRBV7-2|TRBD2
TGTGCCAGCAGCTCCTCCCAGAAGCTAGCGGGAAATAATGAGCAGTTCTTC
CASSSSQKLAGNNEQFF
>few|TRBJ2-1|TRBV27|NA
TGTGCCAGCAGTTTCATGAATGAGCAGTTCTTC
CASSFMNEQFF
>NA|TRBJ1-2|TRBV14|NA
TGTGCCAGCAGCCAAGGAGACGGATATGGCTACACCTTC
CASSQGDGYGYTF
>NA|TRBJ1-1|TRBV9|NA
TGTGCCAGCAGCGGAGACATCTCGGACACTGAAGCTTTCTTT
CASSGDISDTEAFF
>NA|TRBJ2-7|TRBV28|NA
TGTGCCAGCAGTCGGGTAGCGAAATACTACGAGCAGTACTTC
CASSRVAKYYEQYF
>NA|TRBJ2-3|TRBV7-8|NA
TGTGCCAGCAGCTCGTACACAGATACGCAGTATTTT
CASSSYTDTQYF
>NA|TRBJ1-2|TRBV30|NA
TGTGCCTGGAGCATTGTGACACAGTATGGCTACACCTTC
CAWSIVTQYGYTF
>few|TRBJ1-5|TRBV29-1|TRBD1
TGCAGCGTCCGACAGGGGACGGGACAGCCCCAGCATTTT
CSVRQGTGQPQHF
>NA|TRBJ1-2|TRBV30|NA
TGTGCCTGGAGTGTACCGGGGGGGGAGACCATGAGTTATGGCTACACCTTC
CAWSVPGGETMSYGYTF
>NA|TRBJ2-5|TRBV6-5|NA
TGTGCCAGCAGTTTGTTTCGAGAGACCCAGTACTTC
CASSLFRETQYF
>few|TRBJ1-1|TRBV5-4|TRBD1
TGTGCCAGCAGCCAGGGACAGGGACAGGCCACTGAAGCTTTCTTT
CASSQGQGQATEAFF
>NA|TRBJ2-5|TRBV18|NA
TGTGCCAGCTCAGGACCGAGGGGGACGGGAAAAGAGACCCAGTACTTC
CASSGPRGTGKETQYF
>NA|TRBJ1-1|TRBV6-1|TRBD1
TGTGCCAGCAGAGGACAGGGTTGGACTGAAGCTTTCTTT
CASRGQGWTEAFF